This is a list of T cell receptor beta chains from one sample in a study of T cell repertoires in cytomegalovirus infection. A single record per CDR3 protein comes from TCRdb applying MiXCR to the reads. The sample consists of around 170,000 distinct CDR3 sequences, 13% to 15% of them appearing once. Sequences were obtained from PBMCs. Every receptor here comes from a human donor in good health (CMV status not recorded). Some clones in this sample may be carry-over from other donors' samples. Each CDR3 is given with its conserved first and last residue. A D gene is named only where the DNA matches it firmly. Rows may omit the clone size; those that give it use once, few, many or a size class.

CASSVGSEQFF	TGTGCCAGCAGCGTAGGGAGTGAGCAGTTCTTC	-	TRBJ2-1	TRBV9	-
CASSRAQAGVTYNEQFF	TGTGCCAGCAGTCGAGCTCAGGCGGGAGTGACCTACAATGAGCAGTTCTTC	few	TRBJ2-1	TRBV3-1	TRBD2
CASTQFGFEKLFF	TGTGCCAGCACGCAGTTCGGATTTGAAAAACTGTTTTTT	few	TRBJ1-4	TRBV5-4	-
CAISELELAIYEQYF	TGTGCCATCAGTGAGTTGGAACTAGCGATCTACGAGCAGTACTTC	-	TRBJ2-7	TRBV10-3	TRBD2
CASGSSTDTQYF	TGTGCCAGCGGGTCTAGCACAGATACGCAGTATTTT	-	TRBJ2-3	TRBV6-2/TRBV6-3	-
CASSLNGLMESFF	TGTGCCAGCAGTTTAAACGGGCTAATGGAGTCTTTCTTT	-	TRBJ1-1	TRBV28	-
CASSLLPPQAFF	TGTGCCAGCAGCTTGTTACCACCCCAGGCTTTCTTT	many	TRBJ1-1	TRBV7-9	-
CASSQETGLYGYTF	TGTGCCAGCAGCCAAGAAACAGGGCTATATGGCTACACCTTC	few	TRBJ1-2	TRBV14	-
CASSEGRGAKNIQYF	TGCGCCAGCAGTGAGGGACGGGGGGCCAAAAACATTCAGTACTTC	few	TRBJ2-4	TRBV10-1	-
CASSFSGYSNQPQHF	TGTGCCAGCAGCTTTTCAGGTTATAGCAATCAGCCCCAGCATTTT	-	TRBJ1-5	TRBV7-2	-
CSIQQGSNTEAFF	TGCAGCATTCAACAGGGATCGAACACTGAAGCTTTCTTT	-	TRBJ1-1	TRBV29-1	-
CASSFRGGEKDPFF	TGTGCCAGCAGCTTTCGAGGAGGGGAAAAGGATCCGTTTTTT	many	TRBJ1-4	TRBV7-2	-
CASSQEKRMGVLHRYEQYF	TGCGCCAGCAGCCAAGAAAAAAGAATGGGGGTCCTTCATCGCTACGAGCAGTACTTC	many	TRBJ2-7	TRBV4-3	-
CASSDRGKSEKLFF	TGTGCCAGCAGCGATAGGGGGAAGTCGGAAAAACTGTTTTTT	few	TRBJ1-4	TRBV7-2	-
CAWSWLATRYTGELFF	TGTGCCTGGAGCTGGCTAGCGACCCGTTACACCGGGGAGCTGTTTTTT	-	TRBJ2-2	TRBV30	-
CASSLEGGPVGELFF	TGTGCCAGCAGTTTGGAGGGGGGGCCGGTCGGGGAGCTGTTTTTT	many	TRBJ2-2	TRBV12-3/TRBV12-4	-
CASRESDSPLHF	TGTGCCAGCAGAGAGTCAGATTCACCCCTCCACTTT	many	TRBJ1-6	TRBV28	-
CAISDPDRGLPNEQIF	TGTGCCATCAGTGACCCCGACAGGGGGCTACCCAATGAGCAGATCTTC	-	TRBJ2-1	TRBV10-3	TRBD1
CASSSRNSEKLFF	TGTGCCAGCAGTAGCCGGAACAGCGAAAAACTGTTTTTT	-	TRBJ1-4	TRBV12-3/TRBV12-4	-
CASRGPGDSPLHF	TGCGCCAGCAGGGGACCTGGGGATTCACCCCTCCACTTT	few	TRBJ1-6	TRBV5-1	-
CASSLSLQGIAYGYTF	TGTGCCAGCAGTTTGTCCCTGCAGGGGATCGCCTATGGCTACACCTTC	-	TRBJ1-2	TRBV12-3/TRBV12-4	-
CASSWDTEAFF	TGTGCCAGCAGTTGGGACACTGAAGCTTTCTTT	-	TRBJ1-1	TRBV7-9	-
CSVGEVEAFF	TGCAGCGTTGGGGAAGTTGAAGCTTTCTTT	few	TRBJ1-1	TRBV29-1	-
CASSLASNEQFF	TGTGCCAGCAGCTTAGCTTCCAATGAGCAGTTCTTC	many	TRBJ2-1	TRBV7-2	-
CSAHLKGISYEQYF	TGCAGTGCTCATCTGAAGGGGATCTCCTACGAGCAGTACTTC	-	TRBJ2-7	TRBV20-1	-
CSARDGLARDEQYF	TGCAGTGCTAGAGATGGACTAGCAAGGGACGAGCAGTACTTC	few	TRBJ2-7	TRBV20-1	TRBD2
CASRSGTGNTGELFF	TGCGCCAGCAGATCCGGGACAGGGAACACCGGGGAGCTGTTTTTT	-	TRBJ2-2	TRBV5-1	TRBD1
CAGKKRSTDTQYF	TGCGCGGGAAAAAAGCGGAGCACAGATACGCAGTATTTT	-	TRBJ2-3	TRBV6-6	-
CASSIYRGSTDTQYF	TGTGCCAGTAGTATTTACAGGGGGAGCACAGATACGCAGTATTTT	many	TRBJ2-3	TRBV19	TRBD1
CASSDPGGGDIQYF	TGTGCCAGCAGTGATCCGGGGGGGGGAGACATTCAGTACTTC	-	TRBJ2-4	TRBV28	TRBD2
CASSLEQRSSGANVLTF	TGCGCCAGCAGCTTGGAGCAGCGGAGCTCTGGGGCCAACGTCCTGACTTTC	-	TRBJ2-6	TRBV5-1	-
CASSRDRNSPLHF	TGTGCCAGCAGCCGGGACAGGAATTCACCCCTCCACTTT	many	TRBJ1-6	TRBV7-6	TRBD1
CATSDLFQPQHF	TGTGCCACCAGTGATTTGTTCCAGCCCCAGCATTTT	-	TRBJ1-5	TRBV24-1	-
CASSFGLNEQYF	TGTGCCAGCAGTTTCGGACTCAACGAGCAGTACTTC	many	TRBJ2-7	TRBV28	-
CASSHGSSYNEQFF	TGTGCCAGCAGCCACGGAAGCTCCTACAATGAGCAGTTCTTC	many	TRBJ2-1	TRBV7-2	-
CASSSGTPNTGELFF	TGTGCCAGCAGCTCCGGGACTCCTAACACCGGGGAGCTGTTTTTT	many	TRBJ2-2	TRBV7-8	-
CASSLGGHGGSSYEQYF	TGTGCCAGCAGTTTAGGGGGCCATGGCGGGTCCTCCTACGAGCAGTACTTC	-	TRBJ2-7	TRBV12-3/TRBV12-4	-
CASSRPSGTNTGELFF	TGTGCCAGCAGTCGCCCTAGCGGGACTAACACCGGGGAGCTGTTTTTT	many	TRBJ2-2	TRBV12-3/TRBV12-4	TRBD2
CASSLDGYNSPLHF	TGTGCCAGCAGTTTGGACGGCTATAATTCACCCCTCCACTTT	many	TRBJ1-6	TRBV27	-
CASSPGTGGSYEQYF	TGTGCCAGCAGCCCTGGGACAGGGGGTTCCTACGAGCAGTACTTC	many	TRBJ2-7	TRBV7-3	TRBD1
CASSLAWGRGQGANEQFF	TGTGCCAGCAGCTTAGCCTGGGGTCGAGGACAGGGGGCCAATGAGCAGTTCTTC	many	TRBJ2-1	TRBV7-9	TRBD1
CASSPGLAGGAYTDTQYF	TGTGCCAGCAGCCCGGGACTAGCGGGAGGTGCCTACACAGATACGCAGTATTTT	many	TRBJ2-3	TRBV7-8	TRBD2
CASSPRLAGAGDTQYF	TGTGCCAGCAGCCCAAGACTAGCGGGAGCAGGAGATACGCAGTATTTT	many	TRBJ2-3	TRBV7-2	TRBD2
CASSQDFKGSGNTIYF	TGTGCCAGCAGCCAAGATTTTAAGGGTTCTGGAAACACCATATATTTT	once	TRBJ1-3	TRBV4-2	-
CASSMRDRLNIQYF	TGTGCCAGTAGTATGAGGGACAGGCTAAACATTCAGTACTTC	once	TRBJ2-4	TRBV19	TRBD1
CASVAGYNEQFF	TGTGCCAGCGTCGCCGGATACAATGAGCAGTTCTTC	many	TRBJ2-1	TRBV6-6	-
CAGRTGAFEQFF	TGTGCCGGACGGACAGGGGCCTTTGAGCAGTTCTTC	many	TRBJ2-1	TRBV2	TRBD1
CSVVGYRGLYEQYF	TGCAGCGTTGTGGGTTACAGGGGGCTCTACGAGCAGTACTTC	-	TRBJ2-7	TRBV29-1	TRBD1
CASSSYGASPRGANVLTF	TGTGCCAGCAGCTCCTACGGGGCCTCCCCGAGGGGGGCCAACGTCCTGACTTTC	many	TRBJ2-6	TRBV7-2	-
CASSLAGSGSGNEQFF	TGTGCCAGCAGCTTAGCTGGTAGCGGGAGTGGCAATGAGCAGTTCTTC	few	TRBJ2-1	TRBV7-9	TRBD2
CASSSRKQGQETQYF	TGTGCCAGCAGCTCGCGTAAACAGGGGCAAGAGACCCAGTACTTC	many	TRBJ2-5	TRBV5-4	TRBD1